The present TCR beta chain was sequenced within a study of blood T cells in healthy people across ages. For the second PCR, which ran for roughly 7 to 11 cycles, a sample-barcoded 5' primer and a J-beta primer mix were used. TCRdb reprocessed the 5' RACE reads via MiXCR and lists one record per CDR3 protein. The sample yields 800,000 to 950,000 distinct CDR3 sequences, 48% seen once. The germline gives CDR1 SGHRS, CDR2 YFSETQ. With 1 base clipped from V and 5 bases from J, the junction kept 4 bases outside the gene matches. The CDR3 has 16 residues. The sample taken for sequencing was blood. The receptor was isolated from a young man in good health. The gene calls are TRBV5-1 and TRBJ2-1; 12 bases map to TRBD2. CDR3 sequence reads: CASSLSLAGGHNEQFF. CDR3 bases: TGCGCCAGCAGCTTGTCACTAGCGGGGGGTCACAATGAGCAGTTCTTC.